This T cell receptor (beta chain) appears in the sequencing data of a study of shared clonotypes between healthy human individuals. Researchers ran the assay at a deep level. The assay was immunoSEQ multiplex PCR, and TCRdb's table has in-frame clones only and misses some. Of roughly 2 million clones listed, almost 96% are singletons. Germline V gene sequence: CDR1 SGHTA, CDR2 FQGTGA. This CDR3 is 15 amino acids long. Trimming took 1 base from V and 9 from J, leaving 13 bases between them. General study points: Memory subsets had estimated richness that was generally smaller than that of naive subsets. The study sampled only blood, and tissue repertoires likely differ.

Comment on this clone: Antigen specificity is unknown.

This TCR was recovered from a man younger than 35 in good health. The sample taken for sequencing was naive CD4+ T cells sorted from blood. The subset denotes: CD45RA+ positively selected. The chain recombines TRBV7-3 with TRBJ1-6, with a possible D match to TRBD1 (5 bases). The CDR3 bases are TGTGCCAGCAGCTTAATGGGGGGTGTCGCTTCACCCCTCCACTTT. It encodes CASSLMGGVASPLHF.